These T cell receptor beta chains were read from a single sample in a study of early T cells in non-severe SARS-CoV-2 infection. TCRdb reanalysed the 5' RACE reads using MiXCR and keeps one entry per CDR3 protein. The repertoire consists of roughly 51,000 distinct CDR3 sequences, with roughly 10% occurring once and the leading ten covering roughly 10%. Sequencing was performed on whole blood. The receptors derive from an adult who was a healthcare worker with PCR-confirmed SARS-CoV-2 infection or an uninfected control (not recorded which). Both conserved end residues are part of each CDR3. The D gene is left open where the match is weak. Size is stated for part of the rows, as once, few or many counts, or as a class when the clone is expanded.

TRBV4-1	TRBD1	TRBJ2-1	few	TGCGCCAGCAGCCAAGTCGGGACAGGGGATTTTGAGCAGTTCTTC	CASSQVGTGDFEQFF
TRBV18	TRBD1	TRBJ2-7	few	TGTGCCAGCTCACCCGAGACAGGGAGCGAGCAGTACTTC	CASSPETGSEQYF
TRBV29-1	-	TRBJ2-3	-	TGCAGCGTTGAGGAGGATACGCAGTATTTT	CSVEEDTQYF
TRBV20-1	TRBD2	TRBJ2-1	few	TGCAGTGCTAGGGCGGGACTAGCGGGAGTAGATGAGCAGTTCTTC	CSARAGLAGVDEQFF
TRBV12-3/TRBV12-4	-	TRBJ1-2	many	TGTGCCAGCAGTTTGGGCAGGGTCGGCTATGGCTACACCTTC	CASSLGRVGYGYTF
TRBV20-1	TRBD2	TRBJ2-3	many	TGCAGTGGTCTAGCGGGGGGCACAGATACGCAGTATTTT	CSGLAGGTDTQYF
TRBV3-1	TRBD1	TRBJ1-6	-	TGTGCCAGCAGCCTAACGGATACAGGGGAATCACCCCTCCACTTT	CASSLTDTGESPLHF
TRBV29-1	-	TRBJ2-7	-	TGCAGCGTTGTTACGGGTAGGGGAGCGTTTGTGTCCGAGCAGTACTTC	CSVVTGRGAFVSEQYF
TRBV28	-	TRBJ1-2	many	TGTGCCAGCGGTAACAACTATGGCTACACCTTC	CASGNNYGYTF
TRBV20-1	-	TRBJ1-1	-	TGCAGTGCTAGTGGTCATGGCACTGAAGCTTTCTTT	CSASGHGTEAFF
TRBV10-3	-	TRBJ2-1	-	TGTGCCATCAGTGGGAGAGGGGTCGATGAGCAGTTCTTC	CAISGRGVDEQFF
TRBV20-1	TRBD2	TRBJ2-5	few	TGCAGTGCTATCGGACCGGGAGGCGGGGAGACCCAGTACTTC	CSAIGPGGGETQYF
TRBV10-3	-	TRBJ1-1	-	TGTGCCATCACGTGGAGGGCGGACACTGAAGCTTTCTTT	CAITWRADTEAFF
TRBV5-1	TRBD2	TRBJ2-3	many	TGCGCCAGCAGCGACCTAGCGGGGGGTGGAACGCAGTATTTT	CASSDLAGGGTQYF
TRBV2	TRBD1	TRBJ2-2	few	TGTGCCAGCAGAAGACAGGGGGGGAACACCGGGGAGCTGTTTTTT	CASRRQGGNTGELFF
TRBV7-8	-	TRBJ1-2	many	TGTGCCAGCAGCATCGGCCCCAGGGGACAAGCTAACTATGGCTACACCTTC	CASSIGPRGQANYGYTF
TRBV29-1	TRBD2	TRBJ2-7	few	TGCAGCGCCCAGAGGGGGCTAGCGGGAGTCTCCTACGAGCAGTACTTC	CSAQRGLAGVSYEQYF
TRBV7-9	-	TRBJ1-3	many	TGTGCCAGCAGCTTAGAGATACCGGGGAACACCATATATTTT	CASSLEIPGNTIYF
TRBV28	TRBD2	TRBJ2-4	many	TGTGCCAGCAGTTCCCTAGCGGGGGCCGGGGACATTCAGTACTTC	CASSSLAGAGDIQYF
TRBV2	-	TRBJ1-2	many	TGTGCCAGCAGTGCCACCCGCAGGGGCCCCGTAGGGGGCTACACCTTC	CASSATRRGPVGGYTF
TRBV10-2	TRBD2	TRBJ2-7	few	TGCGCCAGCAGGACTAGCGGGTCGGTCTCCTACGAGCAGTACTTC	CASRTSGSVSYEQYF
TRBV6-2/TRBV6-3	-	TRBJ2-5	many	TGTGCCAGCAGTTACGTACTTCGGGACCCTCCGCGTGAGACCCAGTACTTC	CASSYVLRDPPRETQYF
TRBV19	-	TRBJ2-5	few	TGTGCCAGTAGTCCTTTGCCTGAGACAAAGACCCAGTACTTC	CASSPLPETKTQYF
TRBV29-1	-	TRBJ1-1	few	TGCAGCGTAGGGGATTTTAAAGGGACCACTGAAGCTTTCTTT	CSVGDFKGTTEAFF
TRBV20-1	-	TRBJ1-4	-	TGCAGTGCTAGCGGAAGCAGACTTAATGAAAAACTGTTTTTT	CSASGSRLNEKLFF
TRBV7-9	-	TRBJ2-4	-	TGTGCCAGCAGCTTATCACAGGGTACAAACATTCAGTACTTC	CASSLSQGTNIQYF
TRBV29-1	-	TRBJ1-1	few	TGCAGCGTGACAGGAGCTTTCTTT	CSVTGAFF
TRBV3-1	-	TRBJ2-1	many	TGTGCCAGCGGAAAGAAGGGAGTTGGCTACAATGAGCAGTTCTTC	CASGKKGVGYNEQFF
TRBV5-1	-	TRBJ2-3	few	TGCGCCAGCAGCTTGGGGGGTACCAGCACAGATACGCAGTATTTT	CASSLGGTSTDTQYF
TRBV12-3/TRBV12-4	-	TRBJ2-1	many	TGTGCCAGCAGTTTAACCAATGAGCAGTTCTTC	CASSLTNEQFF
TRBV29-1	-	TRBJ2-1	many	TGCAGCGTGACTGGTGACAATGAGCAGTTCTTC	CSVTGDNEQFF
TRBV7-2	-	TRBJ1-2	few	TGTGCCAGCAGCTTATTCGTTACAGGAGGGTATGGCTACACCTTC	CASSLFVTGGYGYTF
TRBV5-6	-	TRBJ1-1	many	TGTGCCAGCAGCTTCGAACCCACCGAAGCTTTCTTT	CASSFEPTEAFF
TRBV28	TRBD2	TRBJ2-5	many	TGTGCCAGCAGCCCGGGGGGGGACCAAGAGACCCAGTACTTC	CASSPGGDQETQYF
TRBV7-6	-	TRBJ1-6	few	TGTGCCAGCAGCACAGGGAATTCACCCCTCCACTTT	CASSTGNSPLHF
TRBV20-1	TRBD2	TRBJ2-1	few	TGCAGTGCTAGAGATGGGAGGGATGAGCAGTTCTTC	CSARDGRDEQFF
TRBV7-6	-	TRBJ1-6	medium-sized	TGTGCCAGCAGCTTAGGGGTGGGGGTTAATTCACCCCTCCACTTT	CASSLGVGVNSPLHF
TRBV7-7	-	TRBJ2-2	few	TGTGCCAGCAGCCCCGATCGAGCCGGGGAGCTGTTTTTT	CASSPDRAGELFF
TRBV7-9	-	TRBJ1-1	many	TGTGCCAGCAGCTTACAGGAGAACACTGAAGCTTTCTTT	CASSLQENTEAFF
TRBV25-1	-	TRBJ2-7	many	TGTGCCAGCAGCTTTGGACAGACCTACGAGCAGTACTTC	CASSFGQTYEQYF
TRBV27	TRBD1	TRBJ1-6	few	TGTGCCAGCAGTTCCCCGTCCAGACAGGGAGGTTCACCCCTCCACTTT	CASSSPSRQGGSPLHF
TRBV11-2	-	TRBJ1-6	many	TGTGCCAGCAGCTTAGAGCCGGGTGCCAAATCACCCCTCCACTTT	CASSLEPGAKSPLHF
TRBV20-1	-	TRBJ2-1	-	TGCAGTGCGTCAGGGATGGAGGACAATGAGCAGTTCTTC	CSASGMEDNEQFF
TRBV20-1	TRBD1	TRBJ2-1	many	TGCAGTGCTAGAGATCCCGGGACAGGGGACTACAATGAGCAGTTCTTC	CSARDPGTGDYNEQFF
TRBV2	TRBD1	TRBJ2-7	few	TGTGCCAGCAGCGCACCGGGACAGTCCTACGAGCAGTACTTC	CASSAPGQSYEQYF
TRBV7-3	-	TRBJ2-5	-	TGTGCCAGCAGCCCCTCGGACGGGGAGACCCAGTACTTC	CASSPSDGETQYF
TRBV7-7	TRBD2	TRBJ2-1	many	TGTGCCAGCAGCTTACAACTAGCGGGAGTCAATGAGCAGTTCTTC	CASSLQLAGVNEQFF
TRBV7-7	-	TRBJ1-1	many	TGTGCTAGCACCCCTTGGGAAGGGGGGAACACTGAAGCTTTCTTT	CASTPWEGGNTEAFF
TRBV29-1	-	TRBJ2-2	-	TGCAGCGGGGATAGGGCCGGGGAGCTGTTTTTT	CSGDRAGELFF
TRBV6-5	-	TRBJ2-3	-	TGTGCCAGCAGTTACTCGGATTCGGTACTCAATACGCAGTATTTT	CASSYSDSVLNTQYF
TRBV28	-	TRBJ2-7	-	TGTGCCAGCAGTTTAGGTCCGAGTCCCTACGAGCAGTACTTC	CASSLGPSPYEQYF
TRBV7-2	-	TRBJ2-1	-	TGTGCCAGCAGCTGGGCTCCCCGTCTAGCGACTAGGAGCTCCTACAATGAGCAGTTCTTC	CASSWAPRLATRSSYNEQFF
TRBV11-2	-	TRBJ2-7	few	TGTGCCAGCAGCTTGGCACTCGGGTCCTACGAGCAGTACTTC	CASSLALGSYEQYF
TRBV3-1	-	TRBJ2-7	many	TGTGCCAGCAGCCAAGATGCACGCGAGCAGTACTTC	CASSQDAREQYF
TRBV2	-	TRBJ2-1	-	TGTGCCAGCAGCATACAGGGAACTTACAATGAGCAGTTCTTC	CASSIQGTYNEQFF
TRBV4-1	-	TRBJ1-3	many	TGCGCCAGCAGCGAGTCTGGAAACACCATATATTTT	CASSESGNTIYF
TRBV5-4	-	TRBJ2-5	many	TGTGCCAGCAGTACAGGACAGCCTCAAGAGACCCAGTACTTC	CASSTGQPQETQYF
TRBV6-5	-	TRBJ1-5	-	TGTGCCAGCAGCCCCGCGGGACCCCAGAACAATCAGCCCCAGCATTTT	CASSPAGPQNNQPQHF
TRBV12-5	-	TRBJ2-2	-	TGTGCTAGTGGTGCGGAGCTAATAACCGGGGAGCTGTTTTTT	CASGAELITGELFF
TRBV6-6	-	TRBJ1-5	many	TGTGCCAGCGCCCAGAGCAATCAGCCCCAGCATTTT	CASAQSNQPQHF